This T cell receptor beta chain was captured by sequencing in a study of blood T cell repertoires in COVID-19. The wider study: Whether acute or convalescent, the COVID-19 samples came from the United States, Italy and Spain. Nucleic acid was either cDNA or gDNA, and it came from T cells, B-cell-depleted T cells, or PBMCs.

Which cohort a participant joined came from the clinical history participants gave. Germline trimming cut 3 bases from V and 3 bases from J; bases unmatched to any gene: 4. CDR3 length: 15 residues. Germline V CDR1 and CDR2: MGHRA, YSYEKL. The authors' processing: The authors estimated nucleated cell counts from reference gene primer amplification. Assay used: immunoSEQ multiplex PCR; TCRdb lists only in-frame clones, some missing. That table gives V, J and clone size, and the DNA gave D and trimming. The repertoire holds roughly 200,000 clones, with 80% to 90% as singletons. This TCR derives from a woman aged 40-49 years with acute COVID-19. The chain links TRBV4-1 to TRBJ1-4; 7 bases are a match to TRBD1. Input material: PBMCs or T cells enriched from blood (not recorded which). Here the CDR3 reads CASSHPGTANEKLFF. The CDR3 bases are TGCGCCAGCAGCCACCCCGGGACAGCTAATGAAAAACTGTTTTTT.